These 30 T cell receptor beta chains originate from one sample sequenced in a study of cytomegalovirus exposure and HLA in healthy donors. This PCR relied on a set of 60 Vbeta primers and 13 Jbeta primers. Data came from immunoSEQ multiplex PCR; TCRdb stores just in-frame clones and leaves some out. The table includes 50,000 to 65,000 clones, roughly 84% detected once. The sample consisted of PBMCs. These TCRs come from a woman between 18 and 29 years old in good health and CMV-seronegative.

V gene TRBV5-1 combines with J gene TRBJ1-4; 7 bases are a match to TRBD1. After removal of 0 bases from V and 8 bases from J, the junction contained 4 bases not matched to a gene. CDR3 length: 14 amino acids. Germline assignment: CDR1 SGHRS and CDR2 YFSETQ. As DNA, the CDR3 is TGCGCCAGCAGCTTGGAGGGGGCAGGAGAAAAACTGTTTTTT. Its protein product is CASSLEGAGEKLFF.

This chain uses TRBV29-1 with TRBJ1-1, with a tentative D call TRBD1 (5 bases). Trimming pared 2 bases from V and 4 bases from J, leaving 14 bases between. The CDR3 covers 14 residues. In germline, CDR1 is SQVTM, CDR2 ANQGSEA. The CDR3 sequence: CSVESAGWITEAFF. The CDR3 bases are TGCAGCGTTGAATCGGCAGGGTGGATCACTGAAGCTTTCTTT. Combining the CDR3 with reference TRBV29-1 and TRBJ1-1 gives the whole variable domain SAVISQKPSRDICQRGTSLTIQCQVDSQVTMMFWYRQQPGQSLTLIATANQGSEATYESGFVIDKFPISRPNLTFSTLTVSNMSPEDSSIYLCSVESAGWITEAFFGQGTRLTVV.

In this sample, this clone turned up a few times. V usage is TRBV28 and J usage is TRBJ2-5, with 13 bases aligning to TRBD2. J was trimmed by 4 bases and V by 0 bases; bases with no gene match: 14. This CDR3 has 20 amino acids. Germline CDR1 is MDHEN and CDR2 is SYDVKM. DNA for the CDR3: TGTGCCAGCAGTTTATGGGGGACTAGCGGGAAGTCCCGACTGGTAGAGACCCAGTACTTC. Amino acid sequence: CASSLWGTSGKSRLVETQYF.

The chain joins TRBV28 to TRBJ1-4; D not certain. V gave up 5 bases and J gave up 4 bases, with 14 bases separating them. This CDR3 is 15 amino acids long. CDR1 is MDHEN and CDR2 is SYDVKM in the germline V gene. CDR3 sequence reads: CASSPYTRGNEKLFF. The CDR3 DNA follows: TGTGCCAGCAGTCCTTACACGCGAGGTAATGAAAAACTGTTTTTT.

The V gene is TRBV4-1, the J gene TRBJ1-2; D gene ambiguous. The CDR3 sequence is 12 residues long. V gave up 0 bases and J gave up 5 bases, with 4 bases separating them. In germline, CDR1 is MGHRA, CDR2 YSYEKL. As DNA, the CDR3 is TGCGCCAGCAGCCAAGATGCGTATGGCTACACCTTC. This sequence encodes CASSQDAYGYTF.

V is TRBV27 and J is TRBJ2-2; D possibly corresponds to TRBD1 (6 bases). From germline, CDR1 is MNHEY and CDR2 SMNVEV (reference sequence). V dropped 8 bases and J dropped 6 bases, with 10 bases sitting between them. The CDR3 is 12 residues long. The CDR3 is CASLKGAGELFF. The CDR3 DNA sequence: TGTGCCAGCCTGAAGGGGGCCGGGGAGCTGTTTTTT.

CDR3 DNA: TGTGCCACCAGCAGAGGTGAATTATACGAGCAGTACTTC. It translates to CATSRGELYEQYF. The chain joins TRBV15 to TRBJ2-5; D gene unclear. The end of the DNA aligns better with TRBJ2-7, so the J call may be wrong. The CDR3 has 13 residues. Germline-derived CDR1 and CDR2 are LNHNV and YYDKDF (reference sequence).

Worth noting for this clone: Relative to the germline gene, one junction end is altered; a read error may explain this. The gene calls are TRBV4-1 and TRBJ2-7, with a possible D match to TRBD2 (7 bases). The CDR3 has 15 amino acids. Looked up from germline, CDR1 is MGHRA and CDR2 is YSYEKL. CDR3 coding DNA: TGCGCCAGCAGGCAAGAAGGGGGAGGGCCCTACGAGCAGTACTTC. Translation gives CASRQEGGGPYEQYF.

V is TRBV9 and J is TRBJ1-2, with D uncertain. Germline CDR1 and CDR2: SGDLS and YYNGEE. V was cut by 0 bases and J by 2 bases, with 8 bases left in between. This CDR3 has 14 residues. The CDR3 DNA reads as TGTGCCAGCAGCGTAGGGGGAGGGAACTATGGCTACACCTTC. Protein product: CASSVGGGNYGYTF.

V gene TRBV9 combines with J gene TRBJ2-2, with TRBD2 matching over 10 bases. V trimming: 3 bases; J trimming: 7 bases; junction bases outside the gene matches: 3. The CDR3 covers 14 residues. The germline V gene encodes CDR1 SGDLS and CDR2 YYNGEE. CDR3: CASSGSGRSGELFF. CDR3 nucleotides: TGTGCCAGCAGCGGTAGCGGGAGGAGCGGGGAGCTGTTTTTT.

This clone was observed a few times. The CDR3 here is CATGGGSHNEQFF. The CDR3 region has the DNA TGTGCCACTGGGGGCGGGAGTCACAATGAGCAGTTCTTC. The rearrangement uses TRBV7-2 and TRBJ2-1; weak D call: TRBD2 (7 bases). The V gene lost 10 bases and the J gene lost 5 bases, with 15 bases spanning the gap. The CDR3 totals 13 residues. Looked up from germline, CDR1 is SGHTA and CDR2 is FQGNSA.

The V call is TRBV19, the J call TRBJ1-5; D is possibly TRBD1 (5 bases). There are 14 residues in the CDR3. Germline V gene lookup returns CDR1 LNHDA and CDR2 SQIVND (reference sequence). Trimming pared 10 bases from V and 6 bases from J, leaving 19 bases between. The CDR3 DNA follows: TGTGCCACGACGAAAGGACAATTCGGTCAGCCCCAGCATTTT. Its protein is CATTKGQFGQPQHF.

This chain links TRBV5-1 with TRBJ2-1; D call uncertain. Deletions cut 4 bases from V and 15 bases from J, with 29 bases between. The CDR3 runs to 16 residues. From germline, CDR1 is SGHRS and CDR2 YFSETQ. The CDR3 here is CASSASAPPNEALWFF. CDR3 coding DNA: TGCGCCAGCAGCGCCAGTGCCCCACCCAATGAGGCCTTGTGGTTCTTC.

This sequence joins TRBV27 and TRBJ1-2, with D possibly being TRBD1 (5 bases). CDR1 is MNHEY and CDR2 is SMNVEV in the germline V gene (reference sequence). The ends were cut back, 5 bases at V and 4 bases at J, with 17 bases in the middle. This CDR3 has 15 residues. In DNA, the CDR3 is TGTGCCAGCAGTCGAGGGGAGGGACGCGTCTATGGCTACACCTTC. It specifies CASSRGEGRVYGYTF.

The chain uses TRBV27 and TRBJ2-3; 7 nucleotides line up with TRBD1. This CDR3 is 15 amino acids long. The germline V gene has CDR1 MNHEY and CDR2 SMNVEV (reference sequence). V shed 6 bases, J shed 9 bases, and the junction held 15 bases outside the gene matches. The CDR3 region is CASRRNPFPGQTQYF. The CDR3 coding sequence is TGTGCCAGCAGACGTAACCCCTTTCCGGGACAGACGCAGTATTTT.

CDR3 loop: CASSWTTSGREETQYF. The CDR3 nucleotides read TGCGCCAGCAGCTGGACGACTAGCGGGAGGGAAGAGACCCAGTACTTC. This chain connects TRBV5-1 to TRBJ2-5, with TRBD2 matching 14 bases. The junction had 4 bases not matched to a gene; V was cut back by 3 bases and J by 3 bases. The CDR3 has 16 amino acids. The germline V gene has CDR1 SGHRS and CDR2 YFSETQ.

V and J are TRBV30 and TRBJ1-3; D is possibly TRBD1 (6 bases). V was cut by 4 bases and J by 3 bases, with 7 bases left in between. The CDR3 is 12 residues long. In germline, CDR1 is GTSNPN, CDR2 SVGIG (reference sequence). CDR3: CAWNRDGNTIYF. DNA of the CDR3: TGTGCCTGGAACAGGGATGGAAACACCATATATTTT.

The chain employs TRBV28 and TRBJ1-4; TRBD1 matches at 11 bases. The trim removed 6 bases at V and 4 bases at J, leaving 10 bases unmatched. This CDR3 has 17 residues. Germline CDR1 MDHEN, CDR2 SYDVKM. CDR3 region: CASSLGTGGPLNEKLFF. The CDR3 nucleotides read TGTGCCAGCAGCCTGGGGACAGGGGGGCCTCTTAATGAAAAACTGTTTTTT.

This clone was picked up one time. The chain is built from TRBV6-4 and TRBJ2-1; 9 positions match TRBD2. Germline CDR1 is MRHNA and CDR2 is SNTAGT. The CDR3 is 16 amino acids. V shed 0 bases and J 4 bases; nucleotides not matched to a gene: 4. The CDR3 sequence is CASSDSPSGNYNEQFF. CDR3 nucleotide sequence: TGTGCCAGCAGTGACTCGCCTAGCGGGAATTACAATGAGCAGTTCTTC.

The chain carries TRBV28 and TRBJ1-2; 8 nucleotides align to TRBD1. The germline CDR1 and CDR2 sequences are MDHEN and SYDVKM. The CDR3 is made up of 13 amino acids. The ends lost 8 bases at V and 6 bases at J; junction bases unmatched: 8. The chain's CDR3 is CASCIDRGDGYTF. For the CDR3, the DNA is TGTGCCAGCTGCATTGACAGGGGTGATGGCTACACCTTC.

The chain uses TRBV10-3 and TRBJ1-6; possibly TRBD1 for D (6 bases). CDR3 length: 14 amino acids. CDR1 ENHRY and CDR2 SYGVKD come from the germline V gene. Trimming took off 3 bases at V and 9 bases at J, with 12 bases between the two ends. For the CDR3, the DNA is TGTGCCATCAGTGAAGGGACATTAGTTTCACCCCTCCACTTT. Protein: CAISEGTLVSPLHF.

The gene calls are TRBV5-4 and TRBJ2-1; 8 bases map to TRBD1. The CDR3 totals 20 residues. Germline V CDR1 and CDR2: SGHNT, YYREEE (reference sequence). After removal of 4 bases from V and 4 bases from J, the junction contained 22 bases not matched to a gene. The CDR3 here is CASSLPRGLGNYGVYNEQFF. The CDR3 DNA sequence: TGTGCCAGCAGCCTACCCAGGGGGCTCGGGAACTACGGTGTTTACAATGAGCAGTTCTTC.

V usage is TRBV19 and J usage is TRBJ1-1; the match to TRBD1 covers 11 bases. Germline CDR1 LNHDA, CDR2 SQIVND (reference sequence). The CDR3 is made up of 15 amino acids. After removal of 11 bases from V and 1 base from J, the junction contained 9 bases not matched to a gene. The CDR3 sequence: CAAGTGGNRNTEAFF. DNA of the CDR3: TGTGCCGCAGGGACAGGGGGTAATCGGAACACTGAAGCTTTCTTT.

This chain connects TRBV27 to TRBJ1-2; the match to TRBD1 covers 7 bases. The CDR3 has 14 residues. V dropped 3 bases and J dropped 4; count of bases not matched to a gene: 5. Germline assignment: CDR1 MNHEY and CDR2 SMNVEV (reference sequence). CDR3 DNA: TGTGCCAGCAGTTTCCGAGACAGGGCCTATGGCTACACCTTC. Protein: CASSFRDRAYGYTF.

The rearrangement links TRBV11-2 to TRBJ2-1; D not certain. Trimming pared 1 base from V and 0 bases from J, leaving 7 bases between. Germline-derived CDR1 and CDR2 are SGHAT and FQNNGV. This CDR3 has 15 amino acids. The CDR3 region has the DNA TGTGCCAGCAGCTTAGCTTATAGCTCCTACAATGAGCAGTTCTTC. This codes for CASSLAYSSYNEQFF.

The rearrangement uses TRBV11-2 and TRBJ2-7; TRBD1 matches 8 bases. V dropped 1 base and J dropped 3; count of bases not matched to a gene: 2. The CDR3 contains 14 residues. Germline V gene data show CDR1 as SGHAT and CDR2 as FQNNGV. The CDR3 sequence is CASSLGTGIYEQYF. As DNA, the CDR3 is TGTGCCAGCAGCTTAGGGACAGGGATCTACGAGCAGTACTTC. The entire variable domain, with the rest obtained from reference TRBV11-2 and TRBJ2-7, is as follows: EAGVAQSPRYKIIEKRQSVAFWCNPISGHATLYWYQQILGQGPKLLIQFQNNGVVDDSQLPKDRFSAERLKGVDSTLKIQPAKLEDSAVYLCASSLGTGIYEQYFGPGTRLTVT.

The genes are TRBV7-6 and TRBJ2-7; TRBD1 aligns across 7 bases. CDR3 length: 11 residues. Per germline, CDR1 SGHVS and CDR2 FNYEAQ. With V trimmed by 8 bases and J by 5 bases, 3 bases remained unmatched. The CDR3, as DNA: TGTGCCAGCTCACAGGGGAACGAGCAGTACTTC. Amino acids: CASSQGNEQYF. Complete variable domain (other parts from reference TRBV7-6 and TRBJ2-7): GAGVSQSPRYKVTKRGQDVALRCDPISGHVSLYWYRQALGQGPEFLTYFNYEAQQDKSGLPNDRFSAERPEGSISTLTIQRTEQRDSAMYRCASSQGNEQYFGPGTRLTVT.

This rearrangement joins TRBV7-3 to TRBJ2-2; 10 positions match TRBD2. The CDR3 is made up of 16 amino acids. The junction had 4 bases not matched to a gene; V was cut back by 1 base and J by 5 bases. The V gene's germline CDR1 is SGHTA and CDR2 FQGTGA. CDR3 in DNA: TGTGCCAGCAGCTTAAACCCAGCGGGAGGGACCGGGGAGCTGTTTTTT. It yields the protein CASSLNPAGGTGELFF. Full variable domain (outside the CDR3, taken from reference TRBV7-3 and TRBJ2-2): GAGVSQTPSNKVTEKGKYVELRCDPISGHTALYWYRQSLGQGPEFLIYFQGTGAADDSGLPNDRFFAVRPEGSVSTLKIQRTERGDSAVYLCASSLNPAGGTGELFFGEGSRLTVL.

Written as DNA, the CDR3 is TGTGCCAGCAGTTTATTACTAAACTCCTACAATGAGCAGTTCTTC. It is translated as CASSLLLNSYNEQFF. The J gene is TRBJ2-1, the V gene TRBV28; no reliable D call. Germline CDR1 and CDR2: MDHEN and SYDVKM. The CDR3 contains 15 residues. V gave up 1 base and J gave up 0 bases, with 7 bases separating them.

In nucleotides, the CDR3 is TGCAGCGTCATCACTCAGAACACCGGGGAGCTGTTTTTT. Translating gives CSVITQNTGELFF. The chain uses TRBV29-1 and TRBJ2-2; D gene unclear. From germline, CDR1 is SQVTM and CDR2 ANQGSEA. Trimming removed 6 bases at V and 1 base at J, with 9 bases between. The CDR3 has 13 residues.